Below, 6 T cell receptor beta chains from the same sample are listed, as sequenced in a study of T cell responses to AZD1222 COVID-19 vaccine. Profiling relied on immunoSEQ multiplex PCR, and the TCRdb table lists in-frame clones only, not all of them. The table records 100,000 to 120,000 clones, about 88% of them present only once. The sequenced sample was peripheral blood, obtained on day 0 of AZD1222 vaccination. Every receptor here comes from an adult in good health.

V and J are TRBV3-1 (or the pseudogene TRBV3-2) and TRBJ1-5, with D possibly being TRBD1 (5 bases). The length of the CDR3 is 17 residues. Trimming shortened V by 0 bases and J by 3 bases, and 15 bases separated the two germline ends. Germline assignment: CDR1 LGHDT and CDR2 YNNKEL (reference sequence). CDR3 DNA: TGTGCCAGCAGCCAAGATTTGAGGGGAAGCGTCAATCAGCCCCAGCATTTT. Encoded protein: CASSQDLRGSVNQPQHF.

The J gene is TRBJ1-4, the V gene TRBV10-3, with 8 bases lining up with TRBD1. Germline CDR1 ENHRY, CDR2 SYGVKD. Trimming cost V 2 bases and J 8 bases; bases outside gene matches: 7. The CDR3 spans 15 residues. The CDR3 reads CAISERSGGNEKLFF. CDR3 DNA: TGTGCCATCAGTGAGAGGTCAGGGGGCAACGAAAAACTGTTTTTT.

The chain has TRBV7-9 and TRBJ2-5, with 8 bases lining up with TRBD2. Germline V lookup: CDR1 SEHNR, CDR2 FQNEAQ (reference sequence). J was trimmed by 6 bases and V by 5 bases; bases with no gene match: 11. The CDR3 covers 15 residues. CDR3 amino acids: CASSIRAGGAKTQYF. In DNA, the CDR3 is TGTGCCAGCAGCATCCGGGCGGGAGGTGCGAAGACCCAGTACTTC.

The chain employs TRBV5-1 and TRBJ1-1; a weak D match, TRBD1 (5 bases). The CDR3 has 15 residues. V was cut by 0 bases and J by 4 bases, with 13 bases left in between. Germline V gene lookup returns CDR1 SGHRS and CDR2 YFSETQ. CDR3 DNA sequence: TGCGCCAGCAGCTTGGCCGGGGATGGGGGCACTGAAGCTTTCTTT. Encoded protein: CASSLAGDGGTEAFF.

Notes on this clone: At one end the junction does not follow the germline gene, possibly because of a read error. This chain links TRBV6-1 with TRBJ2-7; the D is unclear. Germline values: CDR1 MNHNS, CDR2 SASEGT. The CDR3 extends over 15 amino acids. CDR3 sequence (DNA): TGTGCCAGCAGCGAAGGATGGTCCCTCTCCTACGAGCAGTACTTC. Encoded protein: CASSEGWSLSYEQYF.

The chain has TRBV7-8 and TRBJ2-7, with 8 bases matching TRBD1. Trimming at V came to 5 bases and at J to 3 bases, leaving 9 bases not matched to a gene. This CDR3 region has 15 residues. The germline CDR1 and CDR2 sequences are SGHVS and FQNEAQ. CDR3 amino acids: CASSRGTGLNYEQYF. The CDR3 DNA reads TGTGCCAGCAGCCGCGGGACAGGTCTAAACTACGAGCAGTACTTC.